The clone carrying this T cell receptor (beta chain) was seen only a few times. Its antigen is currently unknown. TCRdb's table, derived via immunoSEQ multiplex PCR, lists solely in-frame clones and lacks some. The table includes approximately 150,000 clones, less than 90% detected once. Sample time point: baseline pretreatment blood. The treatment denotes: 15 Gy SBRT to primary tumor, nephrectomy 4 weeks later. After SBRT, blood was collected at 2 and 4 weeks, plus baseline. Clear cell pathology was present in this patient's renal cell carcinoma. The data were obtained in a study of radiation and T cells in renal cell carcinoma. Findings and limits, study-wide: Without pretreatment biopsies, baseline tumor clonotype presence was undetermined. From baseline, blood top tumor clonotypes peaked at 2 weeks post-radiation.

The germline gives CDR1 SGDLS, CDR2 YYNGEE. The CDR3 is 15 amino acids. Trimming cost V 0 bases and J 0 bases, with 9 bases left between them. The V gene is TRBV9, the J gene TRBJ1-1, with D maybe TRBD1 (5 bases). The sample was blood, taken from a patient whose treatment included radiotherapy and nephrectomy. The source of this sequence is a woman in her fifties or sixties with renal cell carcinoma. CDR3 sequence: CASSVVLGVNTEAFF. In nucleotides, the CDR3 is TGTGCCAGCAGCGTAGTGCTAGGGGTGAACACTGAAGCTTTCTTT.